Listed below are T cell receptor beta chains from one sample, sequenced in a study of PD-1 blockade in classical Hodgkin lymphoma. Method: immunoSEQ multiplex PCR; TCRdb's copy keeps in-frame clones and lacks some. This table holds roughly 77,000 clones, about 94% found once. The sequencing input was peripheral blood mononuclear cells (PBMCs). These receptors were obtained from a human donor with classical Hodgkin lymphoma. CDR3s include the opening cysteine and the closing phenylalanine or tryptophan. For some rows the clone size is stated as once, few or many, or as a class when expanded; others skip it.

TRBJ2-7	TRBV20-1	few	CSASPEYEQYF
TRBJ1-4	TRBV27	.	CASSRAWGGRGDEKLFF
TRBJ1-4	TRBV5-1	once	CASRDRNNEKLFF
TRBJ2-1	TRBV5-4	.	CASSPWGTLSNEQFF
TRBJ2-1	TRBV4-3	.	CASSQGTSGILSYNEQFF
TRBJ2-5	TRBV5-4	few	CASSFEYKTQYF
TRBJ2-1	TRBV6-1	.	CASSEEVGGGSYNEQFF
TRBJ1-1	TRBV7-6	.	CASSLGGLRTEAFF
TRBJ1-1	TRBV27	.	CASFYRGTEAFF
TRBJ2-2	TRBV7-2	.	CASSLGGRNTGELFF
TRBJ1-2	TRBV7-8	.	CASSLGTGGNYGYTF
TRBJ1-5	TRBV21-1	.	CASGRQGDQPQHF
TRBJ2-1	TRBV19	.	CASRWTPGGYNEQFF
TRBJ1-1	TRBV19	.	CASSPSSNTEAFF
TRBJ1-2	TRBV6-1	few	CASRLEGGYTF
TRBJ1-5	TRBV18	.	CASSPTGVLSNQPQHF
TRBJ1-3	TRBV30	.	CAWSRTGVLNSGNTIYF
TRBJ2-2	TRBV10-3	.	CAISRTGEGTGELFF
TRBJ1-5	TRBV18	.	CASSGGPNQPQHF
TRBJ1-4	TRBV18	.	CASSFNRGATNEKLFF
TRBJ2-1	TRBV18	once	CASSPYLHGLAGDNEQFF
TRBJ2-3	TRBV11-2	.	CASSQLRGSTDTQYF
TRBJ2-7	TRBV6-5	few	CASSYWAGGPEEQYF
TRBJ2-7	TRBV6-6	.	CASSYVPSGEQYF
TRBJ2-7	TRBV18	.	CASSPPIGATGNEQYF
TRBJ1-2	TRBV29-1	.	CSVGGAPGEYGYTF
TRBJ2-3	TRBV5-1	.	CASSIGGSHTDTQYF
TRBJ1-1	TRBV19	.	CASSQGQPKAFF
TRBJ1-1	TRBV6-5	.	CASSSRGLNTEAFF
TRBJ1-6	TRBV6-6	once	CASSGSTGPNSPLHF
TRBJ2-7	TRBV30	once	CAWSGGFHSYEQYF
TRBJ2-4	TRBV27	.	CASSPTPMNIQYF
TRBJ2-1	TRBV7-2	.	CASSPTGLRNNEQFF
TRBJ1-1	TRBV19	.	CASSPWGRNTEAFF
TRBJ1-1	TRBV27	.	CASSLVGVGIEAFF
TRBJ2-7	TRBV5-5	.	CASSAVGKSEQYF
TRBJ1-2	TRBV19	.	CASSMGDSRDMYGYTF
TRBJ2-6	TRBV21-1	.	CASSGCLANVLTF
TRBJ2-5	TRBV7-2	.	CASSSRNTGETQYF
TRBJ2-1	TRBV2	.	CASTSAGSPYNEQFF
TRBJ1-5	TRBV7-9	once	CASSSTGGSNQPQHF
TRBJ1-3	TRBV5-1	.	CASSLDSGQGAISGNTIYF
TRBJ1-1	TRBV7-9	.	CASSLEGRAFF
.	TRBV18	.	CASSRKTGTYEQYF
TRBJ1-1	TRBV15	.	CATSQGAGEAFF
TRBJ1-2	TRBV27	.	CASSIRVNYGYTF
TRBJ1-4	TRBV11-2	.	CASSRQVNEKLFF
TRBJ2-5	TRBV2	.	CASSERQETQYF
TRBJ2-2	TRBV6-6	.	CASTLGGTGELFF
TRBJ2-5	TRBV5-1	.	CASSTGSPGSETQYF
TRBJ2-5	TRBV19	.	CASSIIHRWAQETQYF
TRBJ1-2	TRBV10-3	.	CAISAGQGNYGYTF
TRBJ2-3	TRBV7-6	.	CASSLVGPTDTQYF
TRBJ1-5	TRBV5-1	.	CASSSTPPNRDIFYSNQPQHF
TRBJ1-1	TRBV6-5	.	CASGRDRGPPAEAFF
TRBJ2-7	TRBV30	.	CAWRTGTVSYEQYF
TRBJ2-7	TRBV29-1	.	CSVERDSTTPYEQYF
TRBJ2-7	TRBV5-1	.	CASSLIPRAYEQYF
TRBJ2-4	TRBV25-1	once	CASSEPPKNIQYF